The rows below give T cell receptor beta chains drawn from one sample of a study of cytomegalovirus exposure and HLA in healthy donors. Measured with immunoSEQ multiplex PCR; TCRdb has only the in-frame clones, and not every one. The repertoire includes 90,000 to 120,000 clones, less than 85% of them detected once, and about 2.5% sits in the top ten. The specimen was PBMCs. Receptors were obtained from a man aged 18 to 35 in good health and CMV-seronegative. Both conserved end residues are part of each CDR3. Each record gives: D gene, V gene, clone size, J gene, CDR3 DNA, CDR3 protein. A D gene is named only where the DNA matches it firmly. The size entry is marked missing in some rows and otherwise reads once, few, many or a size class.

>TRBD1|TRBV19|few|TRBJ1-6
TGTGCCAGTACCGCAGGGGGGCAGAGGTCACCCCTCCACTTT
CASTAGGQRSPLHF
>.|TRBV11-3|.|TRBJ2-7
TGTGCCAGCAGCCATGGGACAGCGGGCTACGAGCAGTACTTC
CASSHGTAGYEQYF
>.|TRBV11-3|.|TRBJ1-6
TGTGCCAGCAGCTTAGGGCCAGGATCACCCCTCCACTTT
CASSLGPGSPLHF
>.|TRBV6-1|.|TRBJ2-2
TGTGCCAGCAGTGCGATCCGCACACCGATCGCCGGGGAGCTGTTTTTT
CASSAIRTPIAGELFF
>.|TRBV4-1|.|TRBJ1-5
TGCGCCAGCAGCCAAGGTTTTACGTCGGGGCAGCCCCAGCATTTT
CASSQGFTSGQPQHF
>TRBD1|TRBV4-3|.|TRBJ2-7
TGCGCCAGCAGCCAAGATCAGGGGGACCTCTACGAGCAGTACTTC
CASSQDQGDLYEQYF
>TRBD2|TRBV2|.|TRBJ2-1
TGTGCCAGCAGTTCCCCTCCGGGGCGGGGGGGCCCATCCTACAATGAGCAGTTCTTC
CASSSPPGRGGPSYNEQFF
>.|TRBV7-9|.|TRBJ1-6
TGTTCCAGCAGCCCCCCTGGGTCGGGGGCACCCCTCCACTTT
CSSSPPGSGAPLHF
>TRBD1|TRBV25-1|few|TRBJ2-5
TGTGCCAGCAGAAAGGGACAGCCTAAAGAGACCCAGTACTTC
CASRKGQPKETQYF
>.|TRBV14|.|TRBJ2-3
TGTGCCAGCAGCCAAGATCTAGGGACTAGCACAGATACGCAGTATTTT
CASSQDLGTSTDTQYF
>TRBD1|TRBV5-4|few|TRBJ2-7
TGTGCCAGCAGCTCCCCCGGGACAGGGTCCTACGAGCAGTACTTC
CASSSPGTGSYEQYF
>TRBD2|TRBV7-2|.|TRBJ2-3
TGTGCCAGCAAATTAGCGGGGGGGAGCACAGATACGCAGTATTTT
CASKLAGGSTDTQYF
>.|TRBV5-1|.|TRBJ2-7
TGCGCCAGCAGCCCCCGGGACACAGCCTACGAGCAGTACTTC
CASSPRDTAYEQYF
>.|TRBV5-1|.|TRBJ2-3
TGCGCCAGCAGTACCATCAGTTCTAGCACAGATACGCAGTATTTT
CASSTISSSTDTQYF
>TRBD1|TRBV6-5|.|TRBJ2-5
TGTGCCAGCAGTTGGGGGACAGGGGGTTATCAAGAGACCCAGTACTTC
CASSWGTGGYQETQYF
>.|TRBV4-2|.|TRBJ2-3
TGTGCCAGCAGCCAAGAAGGGAAGGGGACAGATACGCAGTATTTT
CASSQEGKGTDTQYF
>TRBD1|TRBV10-2|.|TRBJ2-3
TGCGCCACAAGACAGGGTCCCGTGTCAGATACGCAGTATTTT
CATRQGPVSDTQYF
>.|TRBV29-1|once|TRBJ1-1
TGCAGCGTTCTTCTTAGGTCTAGGAACACTGAAGCTTTCTTT
CSVLLRSRNTEAFF
>.|TRBV2|.|TRBJ2-2
TGTGCCAGCAGACAGGGATTAAACACCGGGGAGCTGTTTTTT
CASRQGLNTGELFF
>TRBD1|TRBV4-3|.|TRBJ2-7
TGCGCCAGCAGCCAAGATCAAGGGACAGGCGCCTACGAGCAGTACTTC
CASSQDQGTGAYEQYF
>.|TRBV6-6|once|TRBJ2-7
TGCGCCAGCGGGTTACTGGACAACAAGGGCGAGCAGTACTTC
CASGLLDNKGEQYF
>.|TRBV4-3|.|TRBJ2-1
TGCGCCAGCAGCCAAGGGCAGGGAAGGTATGAGCAGTTCTTC
CASSQGQGRYEQFF
>.|TRBV5-1|few|TRBJ1-2
TGCGCCAGCAGCTTAAGTTCCCTTTGCGGCTACCCCTTC
CASSLSSLCGYPF
>.|TRBV6-6|few|TRBJ2-4
TGTGCCAGTTTCCCACTAGGAGGGGCCTACACGGACATTCAGTACTTC
CASFPLGGAYTDIQYF
>.|TRBV28|once|TRBJ1-2
TGTGCCAGCAGTTTATCACGGGGGTATGGCTACACCTTC
CASSLSRGYGYTF
>TRBD1|TRBV7-2|once|TRBJ1-6
TGTGCCAGCAGCCACCGGGACAGTGACTCACCCCTCCACTTT
CASSHRDSDSPLHF
>TRBD1|TRBV4-2|few|TRBJ1-2
TGTGCCAGCAGCCAAGAACCGGGACAGGGGACCTATGGCTACACCTTC
CASSQEPGQGTYGYTF
>TRBD1|TRBV6-1|.|TRBJ2-2
TGTGCCAGCTGCCGACAGGGGTTCACCGGGGAGCTGTTTTTT
CASCRQGFTGELFF
>.|TRBV4-2|.|TRBJ2-7
TGTGCCAGCAGCCAAGAAAGTACGGGTGACGAGCAGTACTTC
CASSQESTGDEQYF
>.|TRBV11-3|.|TRBJ2-7
TGTGCCAGCAGCTTGGGGCGGGGTGACTACTACGAGCAGTACTTC
CASSLGRGDYYEQYF
>.|TRBV7-2|.|TRBJ1-2
TGTGCCAGCAGCCTGGGGACACAGGGAAGCTATGGCTACACCTTC
CASSLGTQGSYGYTF
>TRBD2|TRBV5-4|.|TRBJ2-7
TGTGCCAGCAGCCTTAGCGGGGCAAGCTCCTACGAGCAGTACTTC
CASSLSGASSYEQYF
>TRBD1|TRBV27|.|TRBJ1-2
TGTGCCAGCGCCCGGGACAGGGCTAATGGCTACACCTTC
CASARDRANGYTF
>TRBD1|TRBV6-1|.|TRBJ2-5
TGTGCCAGCAGAGGACAGGGGAAAGAGACCCAGTACTTC
CASRGQGKETQYF
>TRBD2|TRBV16|.|TRBJ2-4
TGTGCCAGCAGCCCAACCGGGGGGGGCGCCAAAAACATTCAGTACTTC
CASSPTGGGAKNIQYF
>TRBD2|TRBV5-6|.|TRBJ2-1
TGTGCCAGCAGCTTAAGCGGGGCCGATGAGCAGTTCTTC
CASSLSGADEQFF
>.|TRBV6-6|.|TRBJ1-5
TGTGCCAGCAGCGCACAGGTGTACAATCAGCCCCAGCATTTT
CASSAQVYNQPQHF
>.|TRBV6-1|.|TRBJ2-2
TGTGCCAGCAGTGAGACTAGGGGCACCGGGGAGCTGTTTTTT
CASSETRGTGELFF
>.|TRBV9|.|TRBJ1-6
TGTGCCAGCAGCCGTCCCGGGGGATCACCCCTCCACTTT
CASSRPGGSPLHF
>.|TRBV9|.|TRBJ2-1
TGTGCCAGCAGCGTATTGAGCGCTCCCTACAATGAGCAGTTCTTC
CASSVLSAPYNEQFF
>TRBD2|TRBV6-4|.|TRBJ2-3
TGTGCCAGCAGTGCCAGCGGGGGGGCTGATACGCAGTATTTT
CASSASGGADTQYF
>TRBD1|TRBV25-1|.|TRBJ2-1
TGTGCCAGCAGGGGACAGGACCCCTACAATGAGCAGTTCTTC
CASRGQDPYNEQFF
>.|TRBV2|.|TRBJ1-1
TGTGCCAGCGCGCTAAGGGGTGAAGCTTTCTTT
CASALRGEAFF
>TRBD1|TRBV6-1|.|TRBJ1-3
TGTGCCAGCAGTGAAAGGGGACAGGGGCCCGGAGATGGAAACACCATATATTTT
CASSERGQGPGDGNTIYF
>TRBD2|TRBV7-9|.|TRBJ2-1
TGTGCCAGCAGGTCTTCAGCGGGGGGTTGGAATGAGCAGTTCTTC
CASRSSAGGWNEQFF
>TRBD2|TRBV7-2|once|TRBJ2-2
TGTGCCAGCAGCACCCAAGCGGGGGCCTACACCGGGGAGCTGTTTTTT
CASSTQAGAYTGELFF
>TRBD2|TRBV2|.|TRBJ2-5
TGTGCCAGCAGTGAAATAGCGGGTGCAGAGACCCAGTACTTC
CASSEIAGAETQYF
>.|TRBV9|.|TRBJ2-5
TGTGCCAGCAGCGTGGGGGGTCCGGCCCAAGAGACCCAGTACTTC
CASSVGGPAQETQYF
>TRBD1|TRBV15|.|TRBJ1-5
TGTGCCACCAGCAGAGGAGGGGGCCTATCGGGTGGCAATCAGCCCCAGCATTTT
CATSRGGGLSGGNQPQHF
>.|TRBV11-3|few|TRBJ2-1
TGTGCCAGCAGCTACGGGGGGAGCTCGACGGGGGCAAGGGGGGATGAGCAGTTCTTC
CASSYGGSSTGARGDEQFF
>.|TRBV6-6|.|TRBJ1-6
TGTGCCAGCAGTTCCCGGGGATCCCTCTATAATTCACCCCTCCACTTT
CASSSRGSLYNSPLHF
>.|TRBV19|.|TRBJ2-7
TGTGCCAGTAGTATATTGTTGGGCGTCTCCTACGAGCAGTACTTC
CASSILLGVSYEQYF
>TRBD1|TRBV14|.|TRBJ2-1
TGTGCCAGCAGCCTAGGACAGGGTTACAATGAGCAGTTCTTC
CASSLGQGYNEQFF
>TRBD2|TRBV7-2|.|TRBJ2-7
TGTGCCAGCAGCTTAGTGGGGGGGGCCTACGAGCAGTACTTC
CASSLVGGAYEQYF
>TRBD1|TRBV28|once|TRBJ1-4
TGTGCCAGCAGTTCCCAGGGGGCTGCTAATGAAAAACTGTTTTTT
CASSSQGAANEKLFF
>TRBD1|TRBV19|.|TRBJ1-5
TGTGCCAGTAGTACGGGACAGGTTCATCAGCCCCAGCATTTT
CASSTGQVHQPQHF
>TRBD1|TRBV6-5|.|TRBJ2-2
TGTGCCAGCAGTTCCCAGGGGGTGTACACCGGGGAGCTGTTTTTT
CASSSQGVYTGELFF
>TRBD1|TRBV7-3|.|TRBJ1-3
TGTGCCAGCAGCCCGACAGGGGGAAACACCATATATTTT
CASSPTGGNTIYF
>.|TRBV4-1|few|TRBJ1-6
TGCGCCAGCAGCCAAGATGGGCAGGGGTTGGGGACCCTCCACTTT
CASSQDGQGLGTLHF